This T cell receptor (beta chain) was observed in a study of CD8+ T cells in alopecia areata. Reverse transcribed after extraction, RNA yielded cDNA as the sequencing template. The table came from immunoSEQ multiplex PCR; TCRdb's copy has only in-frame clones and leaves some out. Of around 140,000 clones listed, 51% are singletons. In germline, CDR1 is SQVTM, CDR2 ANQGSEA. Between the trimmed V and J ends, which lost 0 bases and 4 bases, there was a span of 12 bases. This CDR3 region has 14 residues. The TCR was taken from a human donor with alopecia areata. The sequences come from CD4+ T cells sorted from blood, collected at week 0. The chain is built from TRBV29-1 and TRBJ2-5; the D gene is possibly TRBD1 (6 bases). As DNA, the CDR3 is TGCAGCGTTGAAGAGATGGGGGCAGGAGAGACCCAGTACTTC. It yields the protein CSVEEMGAGETQYF.